This T cell receptor (beta chain) was identified during a study of blood T cell repertoires in COVID-19 (dated by TCRdb to 2018 to 2020). Study-level background: The collaborator samples originated in the United States, Italy and Spain and spanned the acute and convalescent phases of COVID-19. HLA class I and class II types, where available, came from metadata supplied by the sample provider rather than from assay-based typing. Samples came from the ongoing ImmuneRACE study (first 160 participants) plus 1,254 subjects from 6 global collaborators. Deeply sampled blood TCRbeta repertoires from subjects exposed to, actively infected with, or recovered from COVID-19 were included in the dataset. The prospective study material was composed of cDNA or gDNA derived from T cells, B-cell-depleted T cells, or PBMCs. The repertoires were made available in a free public database intended to serve as a resource for research on the immune response to SARS-CoV-2. Nearly every sample came with metadata listing a de-identified subject ID, COVID-19 status, age in years and sex. The research as a whole found: The quantity of clinical and demographic metadata differed by source and by participant and was supplied without curation.

TCRbeta CDR3 regions were amplified from genomic DNA by means of the immunoSEQ Assay, a bias-controlled multiplex PCR. For the original study's pipeline: Nucleated cell counts per sample were estimated from amplification of reference gene primers within the assay. To quantify the absolute abundance of each unique TCRbeta CDR3 rearrangement, sequence reads were collapsed and filtered. For each sample, productive Simpson clonality was calculated as the square root of Simpson's diversity index over productive rearrangements. Not all clones reach the TCRdb copy of this immuneACCESS table, which keeps in-frame sequences only. Checked studies attribute under half of the gap to unresolved V genes and leave the rest unexplained. V and J calls and clone size follow that table, whereas D and trimming were derived from the DNA. For this sample there are almost 200,000 clones; 70% to 90% appear just once. Of the sample, roughly 8.1% falls within the top ten clones.

The CDR3 covers 16 residues, taking in both the cysteine and the phenylalanine. The retained sequence is limited to the CDR3, 48 bases, with the frame set at the first base. The germline V gene gives CDR1 as ENHRY and CDR2 as SYGVKD. V was cut back by 5 bases and J by 1 base, leaving a gap of 17 bases between them. A remark on this clone: Its antigen target is currently unknown. Qualities for individual bases were not recorded, and no much larger clone is one base off.

Participants in the prospective study were enrolled through a virtual design, were aged about 18 to 90 years, and lived in fewer than 30 United States geographic areas. To assign participants to cohorts, the prospective study relied on clinical history that participants themselves reported in a screening survey and a study questionnaire. ImmuneRACE Cohort 3 recovered participants were defined by two consecutive negative NP/OP PCR tests, healthcare professional clearance, or symptom resolution. Each participant in the prospective study had whole blood, serum and a nasopharyngeal or oropharyngeal swab collected by mobile phlebotomists. Additional blood draws and questionnaires over an approximately two-month period could optionally be provided by prospective study participants. Before DNA extraction, prospective study blood samples were shipped either frozen or at room temperature.

Sequencing was carried out using PBMCs or T cells enriched from blood (not recorded which). The chain couples TRBV10-3 to TRBJ2-5; TRBD2 is possibly the D segment (7 matching bases). This clonotype was obtained from a woman aged 18-35 years who had recovered from COVID-19. In nucleotides, the sequence is TGTGCCATCAGTCCCCGGAGTCGGGGGGCCCAAGAGACCCAGTACTTC. Its product reads: CAISPRSRGAQETQYF.